What follows is one T cell receptor beta chain and its context. The antigen it recognizes is unknown. It has no much larger one-base neighbor in the sample; base qualities were not kept. This entry belongs to a study of cytomegalovirus exposure and HLA in healthy donors listed by TCRdb under 2017. For the study in its entirety: An earlier analysis of about 560 of the donors reported under 300 Gb of sequence data and 100 million to 120 million unique TCR beta sequences obtained from around 170 million T cells. In a later genetic analysis, genome-wide SNP genotypes for about 55% of the roughly 700 donors were used, and that subset was treated as a discovery cohort. The number of donors typed differed by locus, with about 629-640 for A, B, C, DRB1 and DQB1, around 500 for DQA1, nearly 610 for DPA1, and 400 to 490 for DPB1. Roughly 300 gigabases of sequencing data and tens of millions of unique TCR sequences were included in an early release covering about 620 HLA-typed donors. All discovery cohort repertoires had been generated using a single sequencing platform. A handful of DR-DQ haplotypes were handled as single units for association and clustering because linkage in the cohort was strong. In a later analysis, previously published TCR beta repertoires from 500 to 750 donors were re-analyzed and high-resolution HLA genotyping was added so that TCR occurrence patterns could be studied. Among almost 400 genotyped donors of the cohort, an average of roughly 240,000 unique TCR beta nucleotide sequences were sequenced per donor, approximately 20% of them non-productive. Using immunosequencing, the study profiled T cell repertoires from fewer than 700 subjects and related those repertoires to cytomegalovirus serostatus. Donor age, sex, ethnicity and CMV serostatus were collected together with the repertoire data. Both class I and class II loci were covered by HLA typing, at four-digit resolution. In the later analysis, no new phenotypic data were used to find candidate immune exposures; instead, reliance was placed on TCR beta sequences and their occurrence across donors. In an earlier analysis of more than 550 of the donors, high-throughput TCR beta sequencing was used to judge whether each TCR beta V gene segment behaved as functional or pseudogenic. The study aimed to test whether cataloging public T cell receptors could reveal signatures of past pathogen exposure. In addition to the first cohort of hundreds of subjects, a separate validation cohort of 100 to 150 different subjects was used. Of the roughly 430 genotyped donors, approximately 83% fell in the genetic ancestry cluster associated with self-reported Caucasian donors. The study combined high-throughput TCR immunosequencing, statistical association of individual TCRs with disease status, and machine learning to predict cytomegalovirus infection status. The research as a whole found: The only immune exposure information available for the cohort was CMV serostatus. Seventeen rarely observed V segments, including chromosome 9 orphons, were excluded from the earlier analysis of a few hundred of the donors because counts were too low. In an earlier analysis of some 540 of the donors, most TCR beta V segments appeared in productive rearrangements about 87% or about 30% of the time, broadly matching IMGT annotations. Linkage disequilibrium might explain the correlated functional status among segregating V segments, but an unknown experimental factor could not be ruled out. A further reported finding was that TCR beta sequences accurately predicted the HLA-A and HLA-B alleles for most subjects in the first cohort. Because some donors lacked HLA typing at each locus, the association tests relied only on the typed subset. Roughly uniform sequencing depth across donors was assumed in presence/absence analyses, although this assumption may not hold. A later analysis found that HLA-associated TCR beta chains were more clonally expanded and had lower generation probabilities than equally common non-associated chains. When HLA alleles, especially DR and DQ, strongly co-occurred, TCR associations were difficult to assign to individual alleles. According to a later analysis, TCR association rates differed among HLA loci, with DRB1 alleles showing the most associated TCRs and HLA-C alleles showing the fewest. According to the authors, the approach could potentially be generalized to other disease states and immunological phenotypes. The classifier was reported to diagnose cytomegalovirus status with high specificity and sensitivity in both the original and validation cohorts. In a later analysis, most CMV-associated TCR beta chains were found to appear HLA-restricted, with HLA associations seemingly driven largely by CMV exposure. A few of the identified cytomegalovirus-associated TCR beta chains were confirmed in vitro to be specific for cytomegalovirus antigens. This cohort had only TCR beta chains sequenced, and the lack of alpha or paired-chain data limited which features could be detected. According to a later analysis, parvovirus B19, influenza, CMV and Epstein-Barr virus appeared linked to several top co-occurrence clusters. V-gene and J-gene trimming of TCR beta chains was associated with a missense DCLRE1C variant in a later genetic analysis, and the association was replicated in an independent cohort. Most TCR sequences were observed very rarely across donors, whereas some public TCRs were present in many individuals. In the study, some 180 TCR beta chains were listed as associated with cytomegalovirus. A later genetic analysis reported fewer N-insertions in productive TCRs among donors in an Asian-associated ancestry cluster than the roughly 720-donor mean. A cluster of highly shared sequence variants was judged likely to be a technical artifact of the sequencing pipeline. Specific HLA alleles were associated with roughly 17,000 TCR beta sequences at a false discovery rate of 0.05 in a later analysis.

In total, about 650 healthy bone marrow donors made up the cohort. Cohort members were all nominally healthy when sampled, although unrecorded immune exposures were likely present. The donor tested CMV seronegative, placing the donor among the roughly 340 seronegative members of the cohort. Every donor gave a peripheral blood sample, and the peripheral blood mononuclear cells from that sample were used for TCR beta sequencing. The Qiagen DNeasy Blood Extraction Kit was used to extract genomic DNA from the blood cell samples. Library preparation employed the immunoSEQ multiplex PCR assay. The multiplex PCR relied on a mix of 60 forward primers for TCR Vbeta segments and 13 reverse primers for TCR Jbeta segments. The CDR3 region of rearranged TCR beta genes was amplified from genomic DNA with a multiplex PCR assay. Amplified TCR beta libraries were sequenced as 87-base-pair reads on the Illumina HiSeq System. The original methods were these. A later analysis tallied 75 million to 95 million unique TCR beta chains across the 666 repertoires, and around 10 million of those chains were shared by two or more donors. To remove PCR and sequencing errors, raw reads were error-corrected and collapsed into unique sequences using a nearest-neighbor algorithm that merged closely related sequences. V, D and J gene segments were assigned by aligning CDR3 sequences to IMGT reference sequences. For a sequence to be retained, a match of at least six nucleotides was required to both a V gene segment and a J gene segment. Rearrangements were classified as productive when the CDR3 lacked stop codons and remained in frame with V and J, and all other rearrangements were classified as non-productive. Following IMGT convention, CDR3 was defined as the stretch from the second conserved V-encoded cysteine to the conserved J-encoded phenylalanine. Sequences without an unambiguous match to a single V gene segment were excluded from the earlier analysis of approximately 600 of the donors. An earlier analysis of 500 to 600 of the donors classified V segments as functional when productive rearrangements were above 56.7% and as segregating when the standard deviation between donors was above 5%. A statistical classification framework was built to diagnose cytomegalovirus status from the catalog of TCR beta chain sequences. V and J gene assignment, in a later analysis, came from comparing TCR nucleotide sequences with IMGT/GENE-DB human TR gene sequences. A later analysis assigned CDR3 sequences and most-parsimonious VDJ recombination scenarios with the TCRdist pipeline. In a later analysis, each TCR beta chain was defined by its CDR3 amino acid sequence together with its V-gene family, and reads without a unique V-gene family were excluded. A later analysis removed over 500 highly shared, low-generation-probability nucleotide sequences to deal with suspected cross-contamination and a sequencing artifact. In a later analysis, a clonal expansion index for each public chain was calculated from normalized within-repertoire ranks of inferred template counts. In a later analysis, generation probabilities were computed with a VDJ recombination model fitted to out-of-frame rearrangements, and the resulting probabilities were checked against IGoR. Hypergeometric tests were used in a later analysis to score TCR-TCR, TCR-HLA and TCR-CMV co-occurrence, with a repertoire-size bias correction applied to the TCR pairs. A later analysis estimated false discovery rates by permuting HLA or CMV assignments 20 times. In a later analysis, co-occurring TCRs were grouped using DBSCAN, and TCRdist sequence similarity was added for clustering within HLA-allele-positive subsets. Co-occurrence clustering excluded repertoires with fewer than 30,000 or more than 120,000 public chains, plus five with anomalous nucleotide sharing. Here the immuneACCESS table is served through TCRdb, limited to in-frame sequences with V and J called. Missing clones are a known gap in these copies; in checked studies unresolved V genes cover under half, and the rest lacks a known reason. The V and J calls and the clone size are those of that table, but D and trimming were determined from the DNA. The sample table records over 100,000 clones; 6.5% to 9.5% of these occur just once. The ten largest clonotypes hold approximately 5% of the sample.

This receptor was obtained from a middle-aged man in good health and CMV-seronegative. Material for sequencing was PBMCs.

DNA sequence: TGTGCCAGCAGTTCGGGGGGCAGGGGAGGGGGCTACACCTTC. This yields the protein CASSSGGRGGGYTF. The sequence joins TRBV25-1 to TRBJ1-2; the best D guess is TRBD1, with 6 bases matching. V was cut back by 5 bases and J by 8 bases, leaving a gap of 18 bases between them. The CDR3 spans 14 residues, from the cysteine through the phenylalanine. This entry keeps only the CDR3 DNA: 42 bases, framed from base 1. Sequences MGHDK (CDR1) and SYGVNS (CDR2) are obtained from the germline V gene.